This T cell receptor (beta chain) comes out of a study of cytomegalovirus exposure and HLA in healthy donors. Regarding the study as a whole: The classifier reportedly diagnosed cytomegalovirus status with high specificity and sensitivity.

A word on this clone: Its antigen is unknown.

Generated by immunoSEQ multiplex PCR, the TCRdb table keeps only in-frame clones and is missing some. The table records 150,000 to 200,000 clones, approximately 86% of them present only once. The CDR3 loop spans 14 amino acids. CDR1 and CDR2 (germline): MNHEY, SMNVEV (reference sequence). Between the trimmed V and J ends, which lost 2 bases and 2 bases, there was a span of 9 bases. The sequence was collected from a young man in good health and CMV-seropositive. The rearrangement joins TRBV27 to TRBJ1-2; D is ambiguous. What was sequenced was PBMCs. The CDR3 loop is CASSLNGGNYGYTF. CDR3 DNA sequence: TGTGCCAGCAGTTTAAATGGAGGGAACTATGGCTACACCTTC.